These T cell receptor beta chains were read from a single sample in a study of cytomegalovirus exposure and HLA in healthy donors. Using immunoSEQ multiplex PCR, the repertoire was profiled, and TCRdb retains in-frame clones only, with some absent. The sample consists of some 240,000 clones, about nine tenths of them appearing once. The sequenced sample was PBMCs. Receptors were obtained from a girl aged 2-10 years in good health and CMV-seronegative. CDR3s include the opening cysteine and the closing phenylalanine or tryptophan. The D gene is left open where the match is weak. A clone size is listed for some rows: how often the clone was seen (once, few, many), or a class if it is expanded.

J	length	D	size	V	CDR3	DNA
TRBJ1-1	12	-	-	TRBV28	CASSLVGAEAFF	TGTGCCAGCAGTTTAGTCGGGGCTGAAGCTTTCTTT
TRBJ1-5	14	TRBD1	-	TRBV27	CASSLDRWGQPQHF	TGTGCCAGCAGTTTGGACAGGTGGGGTCAGCCCCAGCATTTT
TRBJ2-7	13	-	-	TRBV18	CASSPSGGNEQYF	TGTGCCAGCTCACCCTCCGGGGGAAACGAGCAGTACTTC
TRBJ1-2	16	TRBD1	-	TRBV4-1	CASSEPGQAQLYGYTF	TGCGCCAGCAGCGAACCCGGACAGGCCCAGCTCTATGGCTACACCTTC
TRBJ2-3	19	TRBD2	-	TRBV7-2	CASSSGYATGTSGTDTQYF	TGTGCCAGCAGCTCCGGCTATGCTACCGGGACTAGCGGTACAGATACGCAGTATTTT
TRBJ2-1	15	TRBD2	-	TRBV6-4	CASSASGSGYNEQFF	TGTGCCAGCAGTGCCAGCGGGAGTGGTTACAATGAGCAGTTCTTC
TRBJ1-2	14	TRBD1	-	TRBV27	CASSLDRGLVGYTF	TGTGCCAGCAGTCTGGACAGGGGATTAGTAGGCTACACCTTC
TRBJ2-7	15	TRBD1	-	TRBV4-1	CASSRGTGGSYEQYF	TGCGCCAGCAGCCGAGGGACAGGGGGTTCCTACGAGCAGTACTTC
TRBJ1-2	15	TRBD1	few	TRBV6-5	CASSSLQGASSGYTF	TGTGCCAGCAGTTCGTTACAGGGGGCAAGTAGTGGCTACACCTTC
TRBJ2-1	16	TRBD2	-	TRBV27	CASSTPSGGARGEQFF	TGTGCCAGCAGTACCCCTAGCGGGGGGGCTCGTGGTGAGCAGTTCTTC
TRBJ2-5	14	-	-	TRBV6-6	CASSQGGQRVTQYF	TGTGCCAGCAGTCAGGGGGGACAAAGGGTGACCCAGTACTTC
TRBJ1-1	19	-	once	TRBV7-9	CASSLGRSSIGLLDTEAFF	TGTGCCAGCAGCTTAGGCCGGTCCAGCATTGGGCTCTTGGACACTGAAGCTTTCTTT
TRBJ1-4	17	-	-	TRBV2	CASSGTGGSATNEKLFF	TGTGCCAGCAGTGGGACGGGGGGAAGTGCAACTAATGAAAAACTGTTTTTT
TRBJ2-5	14	-	-	TRBV7-9	CASSSDRRVETQYF	TGTGCCAGCAGCTCAGACAGACGTGTGGAGACCCAGTACTTC
TRBJ1-6	13	-	-	TRBV2	CASKAQGNSPLHF	TGTGCCAGCAAGGCGCAGGGTAATTCACCCCTCCACTTT
TRBJ1-1	14	TRBD1	-	TRBV5-1	CASSPGQAPTEAFF	TGCGCCAGCAGCCCTGGACAGGCGCCGACTGAAGCTTTCTTT
TRBJ2-1	17	TRBD2	-	TRBV19	CASSIVLTSGEYNEQFF	TGTGCCAGTAGTATAGTTCTGACTAGCGGGGAGTACAATGAGCAGTTCTTC
TRBJ1-5	15	-	once	TRBV18	CASSPEGRGNQPQHF	TGTGCCAGCTCACCAGAAGGCAGGGGCAATCAGCCCCAGCATTTT
TRBJ1-2	16	TRBD1	-	TRBV9	CASSERRGRGVAGYTF	TGTGCCAGCAGCGAACGCAGGGGGCGTGGGGTAGCTGGCTACACCTTC
TRBJ2-2	15	-	-	TRBV2	CASIQGLRNTGELFF	TGTGCCAGCATACAGGGCCTCAGAAACACCGGGGAGCTGTTTTTT
TRBJ2-1	16	-	-	TRBV19	CASSILQAVAYNEQFF	TGTGCCAGTAGCATCTTACAGGCAGTGGCCTACAATGAGCAGTTCTTC
TRBJ2-2	13	-	few	TRBV14	CASSHPGSGELFF	TGTGCCAGCAGCCACCCGGGGTCCGGGGAGCTGTTTTTT
TRBJ2-1	16	-	-	TRBV7-9	CASSPPVGRPYNEQFF	TGTGCCAGCAGCCCACCGGTGGGGCGACCATACAATGAGCAGTTCTTC
TRBJ1-2	12	-	-	TRBV19	CASSIGGNGYTF	TGTGCCAGTAGTATAGGAGGGAATGGCTACACCTTC
TRBJ1-6	15	TRBD1	-	TRBV19	CASNLGGQINSPLHF	TGTGCCAGTAACTTAGGGGGACAGATTAATTCACCCCTCCACTTT
TRBJ1-4	15	-	-	TRBV5-1	CASSLEGGLDEKLFF	TGTGCCAGCAGCTTGGAGGGGGGGTTGGATGAAAAACTGTTTTTT
TRBJ2-3	14	TRBD2	-	TRBV13	CASTGGRALDTQYF	TGTGCCAGCACCGGCGGGAGGGCCTTAGATACGCAGTATTTT
TRBJ2-5	14	TRBD2	-	TRBV7-9	CASSQLAVQETQYF	TGTGCCAGCAGCCAACTAGCGGTTCAAGAGACCCAGTACTTC
TRBJ1-1	12	-	-	TRBV5-5	CASSLGQNEAFF	TGTGCCAGCAGCTTGGGACAAAATGAAGCTTTCTTT